The clone carrying this TCR beta chain was seen at least ten times. The antigen is unknown. This sample was included in a study of response to subunit inactivated influenza vaccine. Study observations and caveats: Authors suggested few new T cells are recruited by each seasonal influenza vaccination.

TCRdb passed the RT-PCR reads through MiXCR, listing each CDR3 protein once. The profile shows hundreds of thousands of distinct CDR3 sequences, about 15% of them singletons. Trimming removed 0 bases at V and 0 bases at J, with 12 bases between. CDR1 and CDR2 (germline): DFQATT, SNEGSKA (reference sequence). The CDR3 covers 16 residues. The material was PBMCs from blood, obtained 14 days before vaccination. The genes are TRBV20-1 and TRBJ2-1; D uncertain. The clonotype was recovered from a man in his forties or fifties who received an inactivated influenza vaccine. The CDR3 region has the DNA TGCAGTGCTAGAGATCTGGGCCACCGCTCCTACAATGAGCAGTTCTTC. As protein: CSARDLGHRSYNEQFF.